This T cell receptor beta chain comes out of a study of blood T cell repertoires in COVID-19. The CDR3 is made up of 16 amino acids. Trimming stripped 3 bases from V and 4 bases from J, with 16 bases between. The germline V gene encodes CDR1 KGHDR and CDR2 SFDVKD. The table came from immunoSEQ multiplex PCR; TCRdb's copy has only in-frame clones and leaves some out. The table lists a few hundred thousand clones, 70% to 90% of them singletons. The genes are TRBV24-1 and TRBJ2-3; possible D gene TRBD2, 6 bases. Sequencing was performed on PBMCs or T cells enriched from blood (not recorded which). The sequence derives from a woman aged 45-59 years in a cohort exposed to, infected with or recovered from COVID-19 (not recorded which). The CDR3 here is CATSDINGGVSDTQYF. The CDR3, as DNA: TGTGCCACCAGTGATATAAATGGCGGGGTTTCAGATACGCAGTATTTT.